The present TCR beta chain was sequenced within a study of blood T cell repertoires in COVID-19. In the study overall: The origin of the acute and convalescent COVID-19 samples was the United States, Italy and Spain.

Participants came from about 23 US areas, aged roughly 18 to 89 years. In the source study's methods: Amplification of reference gene primers provided the estimated nucleated cell counts. Profiling relied on immunoSEQ multiplex PCR, and the TCRdb table lists in-frame clones only, not all of them. Clone size and V and J calls were adopted from that table, with D and trimming inferred from the DNA. In the table there are 150,000 or so clones, about 80% of which are singletons. The V segment lost 2 bases and the J segment 2 bases; nucleotides outside the gene matches: 5. The V gene's germline CDR1 is SGHRS and CDR2 YFSETQ. The CDR3 totals 15 residues.

This sequence joins TRBV5-1 and TRBJ1-2, with 8 bases aligning to TRBD1. This TCR came from a woman in her fifties or sixties who had recovered from COVID-19. Specimen: PBMCs or T cells enriched from blood (not recorded which). The CDR3 nucleotides are TGCGCCAGCAGCTTATTCCAGGGGGCGAACTATGGCTACACCTTC. Translating gives CASSLFQGANYGYTF.